This note documents a single T cell receptor beta chain sequence. Germline assignment: CDR1 SGHRS and CDR2 YFSETQ. Trimming pared 5 bases from V and 7 bases from J, leaving 7 bases between. CDR3 length equals 12 residues. This entry belongs to a study of T cell responses to AZD1222 COVID-19 vaccine. Sequencing used immunoSEQ multiplex PCR; TCRdb keeps in-frame clones, though not all of them. The table shows 150,000 to 200,000 clones, with approximately 90% occurring only once. The gene calls are TRBV5-1 and TRBJ1-6; perhaps TRBD1 as D (5 bases). The sequence was collected from an adult who received the MenACWY meningococcal vaccine as a control. The input for sequencing was peripheral blood, taken 28 days after the second dose of the MenACWY control vaccine. This chain's CDR3 is CASRDTNSPLHF. CDR3 nucleotide sequence: TGCGCCAGCAGGGACACAAATTCACCCCTCCACTTT.